Detailed here is one TCR beta chain. What it recognizes is unknown. Likely a read error: the CDR3 ends without its conserved phenylalanine or tryptophan. Germline V gene lookup returns CDR1 SGHDT and CDR2 YYEEEE. This CDR3 has 15 amino acids. V was clipped by 1 base and J by 4 bases; unmatched bases: 7. The sample belongs to a study of neurological immune-mediated disorders. Study results and limitations: HTLV-1-associated myelopathy showed the most TCR clonal expansion; multiple sclerosis the least, below healthy controls.

Each CDR3 protein is one row after TCRdb ran MiXCR on the 5' RACE reads. The table has 46,000 or so distinct CDR3 sequences, around 4.3% seen once. This receptor was identified in a woman aged 55-69 years with multiple sclerosis. The sequencing input was PBMCs. The chain joins TRBV5-6 to TRBJ1-2, with 7 positions matching TRBD1. The CDR3 spells CASSLLSTGAYGYTN. CDR3 nucleotide sequence: TGTGCCAGCAGCTTGCTGTCAACAGGGGCCTATGGCTACACCAAC.